This TCR beta chain was identified during a study of T cells after yellow fever vaccination. Regarding the study as a whole: Reappearing after the booster were most of the clones from primary vaccination (less than 97% CD4, 88% CD8).

The CDR3 is 14 residues long. With 5 bases removed from V and 2 bases from J, the gap between germline ends came to 11 bases. Germline V CDR1 and CDR2: SGHKS, YYEKEE (reference sequence). A single record per CDR3 protein comes from TCRdb applying MiXCR to the 5' RACE reads. This sample has 45,000 to 75,000 distinct CDR3 sequences, with about 5.6% found just once. Source: PBMCs, either bulk or a sorted T-cell subset (CD4+, CD8+, memory, or dextramer-sorted; not recorded which), taken on the day of the yellow fever booster vaccination. V is TRBV5-5 and J is TRBJ1-5; D unresolved. This receptor was identified in a man between 18 and 35 years old who received the YFV17D yellow fever vaccine. This chain's CDR3 is CASSHPDGNQPQHF. CDR3 sequence (DNA): TGTGCCAGCAGTCACCCCGACGGCAATCAGCCCCAGCATTTT.